This T cell receptor beta chain was sequenced during a study of T-cell memory formation after mild COVID-19. Study-wide context: There were largely donor-specific TCR clusters.

Study-wide results and caveats: Pre-infection memory held some responding clones, suggesting pre-existing cross-reactive T cells responded. CD4+ bias marked clones expanding day 15 to 37, unlike balanced contracting clones.

The CDR3 covers 16 residues. Germline loops: CDR1 MNHNS, CDR2 SASEGT. The V gene end was trimmed by 3 bases and the J gene end by 0 bases; junction bases not matched to a gene: 3. This clonotype was detected a few times. No antigen is known for it. The TCR alpha and TCR beta cDNA libraries, bearing sample barcodes and UMIs, were generated by 5'RACE using constant-segment primers. TCRdb re-derived calls from the 5' RACE reads in MiXCR, one entry per CDR3 protein. This table holds over 350,000 distinct CDR3 sequences, roughly 15% found once. The sequencing sample was made of PBMCs or a T cell subset sorted from them (not recorded which). This sequence originates from a man aged 18 to 35 who had mild COVID-19 (a few samples of this study predate the infection). Cell type and time point are not known. The V call is TRBV6-1, the J call TRBJ2-3, with TRBD1 matching over 10 bases. The DNA for the CDR3 is TGTGCCAGCAGTGAGAGACAGGGGGCAAGCACAGATACGCAGTATTTT. It specifies CASSERQGASTDTQYF.